This T cell receptor (beta chain) appears in the sequencing data of a study of CD8 T cells in Susac syndrome. When the RNA was reverse transcribed, random hexamers were used with an input of about 0.5 to 1 ug. TCRdb independently ran MiXCR on the immunoSEQ multiplex PCR reads; one entry per CDR3 protein. The sample holds around 170,000 distinct CDR3 sequences, approximately 95% seen once. The CDR3 has 14 residues. Germline V gives CDR1 DFQATT, CDR2 SNEGSKA (reference sequence). The V end was cut by 2 bases, the J end by 4 bases, with 14 bases between. The sequenced sample was CD8+ T cells from PBMCs. This clonotype was sampled from a human donor with Susac syndrome. The chain joins TRBV20-1 to TRBJ1-1; possible D gene TRBD1, 5 bases. In DNA, the CDR3 is TGCAGTGCTAGACTGATCAGGGTTGGCACTGAAGCTTTCTTT. It encodes CSARLIRVGTEAFF.